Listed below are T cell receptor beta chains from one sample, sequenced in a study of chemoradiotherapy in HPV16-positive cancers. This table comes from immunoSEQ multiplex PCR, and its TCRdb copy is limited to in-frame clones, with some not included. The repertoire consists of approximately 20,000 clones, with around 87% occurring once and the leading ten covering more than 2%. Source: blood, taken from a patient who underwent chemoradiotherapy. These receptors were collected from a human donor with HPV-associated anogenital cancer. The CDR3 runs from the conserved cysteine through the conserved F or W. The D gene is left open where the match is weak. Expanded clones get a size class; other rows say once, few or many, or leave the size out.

TGTGCCACCAGCAGAGATGGGGGCCAGCCCCAGCATTTT	CATSRDGGQPQHF	-	TRBV15	-	TRBJ1-5
TGTGCCAGCAGCTTAGTGGGGGCCCAAGAGACCCAGTACTTC	CASSLVGAQETQYF	-	TRBV7-9	-	TRBJ2-5
TGTGCCAGCAGTCCTAGCACAGATACGCAGTATTTT	CASSPSTDTQYF	-	TRBV27	-	TRBJ2-3
TGTGCCAGCAGCCGGACGGCGGATTACGAGCAGTACTTC	CASSRTADYEQYF	-	TRBV11-2	-	TRBJ2-7
TGTGCCAGTATATCAGACTATGGCTACACCTTC	CASISDYGYTF	-	TRBV19	few	TRBJ1-2
TGTGCCAGCAGTTACTCGACAGGTGGGGGAACCGAGCAGTACTTC	CASSYSTGGGTEQYF	-	TRBV6-6	-	TRBJ2-7
TGTGCCAGCAGTAATGCAGGGTCTGAAAAACTGTTTTTT	CASSNAGSEKLFF	-	TRBV27	few	TRBJ1-4
TGCGCCAGCAGCTTGGGAAGGGCTCCAGGAAACACCATATATTTT	CASSLGRAPGNTIYF	-	TRBV5-1	-	TRBJ1-3
TGTGCCAGCTCCGCCGGACAGCGACCCTACGAGCAGTACTTC	CASSAGQRPYEQYF	-	TRBV18	-	TRBJ2-7
TGTGCCAGCAGCGCTGGACAGGGGTCAAGGTACAATGAGCAGTTCTTC	CASSAGQGSRYNEQFF	TRBD1	TRBV5-8	-	TRBJ2-1
TGTGCCAGCAGTACCCGGGGGGGGCTATACAATGAGCAGTTCTTC	CASSTRGGLYNEQFF	TRBD2	TRBV7-2	-	TRBJ2-1
TGTGCCAGTAGTACCCAACAGGGCCGGGGAGGCTACACCTTC	CASSTQQGRGGYTF	-	TRBV19	-	TRBJ1-2
TGTGCCAGCAGTTTAGGGACAGGGGGCGCATCGTGGCCCGGCACAGATACGCAGTATTTT	CASSLGTGGASWPGTDTQYF	TRBD1	TRBV28	-	TRBJ2-3
TGTGCCAGCAGCTCCGATGGGTTCGAGCGGGACTACGAGCAGTACTTC	CASSSDGFERDYEQYF	TRBD2	TRBV14	-	TRBJ2-7
TGTGCCAGCAGCTTCAGGGGGTCAGTGAGCGACGAGCAGTACTTC	CASSFRGSVSDEQYF	TRBD1	TRBV5-6	-	TRBJ2-7
TGTGCCAGCAGTTATAGCAATCAGCCCCAGCATTTT	CASSYSNQPQHF	-	TRBV27	-	TRBJ1-5
TGTGCCAGCAAGGAGCCCGGACATCAGCCCCAGCATTTT	CASKEPGHQPQHF	-	TRBV6-1	-	TRBJ1-5
TGCGCCAGCAGCTTGGGATGGGGATCAGTCGGGACTGAAGCTTTCTTT	CASSLGWGSVGTEAFF	-	TRBV5-1	-	TRBJ1-1
TGTGCCAGCAGCTTGCCGGGACTAACCTCCTACAATGAGCAGTTCTTC	CASSLPGLTSYNEQFF	TRBD2	TRBV11-2	-	TRBJ2-1
TGTGCCAGCAGTGCCGGTAGTGTGGGGACCCACAATGAGCAGTTCTTC	CASSAGSVGTHNEQFF	-	TRBV27	-	TRBJ2-1
TGTGCCAGCTCACAGGACACGAGCAATCAGCCCCAGCATTTT	CASSQDTSNQPQHF	-	TRBV18	-	TRBJ1-5
TGTGCCAGCAGCGTAGGCGGAAGCGGAGAAAAACTGTTTTTT	CASSVGGSGEKLFF	-	TRBV9	-	TRBJ1-4
TGTGCCAGCAGCCAAAATCGACCAACAGAAGCTTTCTTT	CASSQNRPTEAFF	-	TRBV7-2	-	TRBJ1-1
TGCGCCAGCTCACTCGGACAGGTGGGGGGTCCCGAGCAGTACTTC	CASSLGQVGGPEQYF	-	TRBV18	-	TRBJ2-7
TGTGCCAGCAGCCCGGACTATAACTATCAGCCCCAGCATTTT	CASSPDYNYQPQHF	-	TRBV7-9	-	TRBJ1-5
TGTGCCAGCAGCCGCGGTTACACAGATACGCAGTATTTT	CASSRGYTDTQYF	-	TRBV7-2	few	TRBJ2-3
TGCGCCAGCAGCCAAGCCTCCCAGAGCACAGATACGCAGTATTTT	CASSQASQSTDTQYF	-	TRBV4-3	-	TRBJ2-3
TGCGCCAGCAGCCAAGATCGGCAGGGACTAGCGAACTACGAGCAGTACTTC	CASSQDRQGLANYEQYF	TRBD2	TRBV4-3	few	TRBJ2-7
TGTGCCAGCAGCTTAGGACCAAGACAAGAGACCCAGTACTTC	CASSLGPRQETQYF	-	TRBV7-2	-	TRBJ2-5
TGCGCCAGCAGCCTCGGGATCTATAATTCACCCCTCCACTTT	CASSLGIYNSPLHF	-	TRBV4-3	-	TRBJ1-6
TGCGCCAGCAAAGAACGTATCGGATCGAACACTGAAGCTTTCTTT	CASKERIGSNTEAFF	-	TRBV5-1	-	TRBJ1-1
TGCGCCAGCAGCCCTGACAGGGACTATGGCTACACCTTC	CASSPDRDYGYTF	TRBD1	TRBV5-1	-	TRBJ1-2
TGTGCCAGCAGCGCGACGACAGGGTCGGACACTGAAGCTTTCTTT	CASSATTGSDTEAFF	TRBD1	TRBV9	once	TRBJ1-1
TGTGCCAGTAGTTCTAGCGGGACTCTCGCGACCCAGTACTTC	CASSSSGTLATQYF	TRBD2	TRBV19	-	TRBJ2-5
TGTGCCAGCAGCTCGGGACTAGCGGGTTTGGCCGGGGAGCTGTTTTTT	CASSSGLAGLAGELFF	TRBD2	TRBV5-6	-	TRBJ2-2
TGCGCCAGCAGCCAACTCACTGGCCTCCGGAATGAGCAGTTCTTC	CASSQLTGLRNEQFF	-	TRBV23-1	-	TRBJ2-1
TGTGCCACGCGATCTTCGGGGACCGTAACTGAAGCTTTCTTT	CATRSSGTVTEAFF	-	TRBV2	-	TRBJ1-1
TGTGCCAGCAGCTTATTAGGAAGACTAGCGGGTGAGCAGTACTTC	CASSLLGRLAGEQYF	TRBD2	TRBV7-9	-	TRBJ2-7
TGTGCCAGCAGCTTCCCGGGACAGGGCCTCTTGAACACTGAAGCTTTCTTT	CASSFPGQGLLNTEAFF	TRBD1	TRBV5-6	-	TRBJ1-1
TGTGCCAGCAGCCCCCGCACTAGCGGGCTCAACGAGCAGTTCTTC	CASSPRTSGLNEQFF	TRBD2	TRBV9	-	TRBJ2-1
TGTGCCAGCGGGTTTGGGCAGCGCACAGATACGCAGTATTTT	CASGFGQRTDTQYF	-	TRBV27	once	TRBJ2-3
TGTGCCAGCAGTGAAGCTGTTCGCAGGGGAGAGCAGTACTTC	CASSEAVRRGEQYF	-	TRBV2	-	TRBJ2-7